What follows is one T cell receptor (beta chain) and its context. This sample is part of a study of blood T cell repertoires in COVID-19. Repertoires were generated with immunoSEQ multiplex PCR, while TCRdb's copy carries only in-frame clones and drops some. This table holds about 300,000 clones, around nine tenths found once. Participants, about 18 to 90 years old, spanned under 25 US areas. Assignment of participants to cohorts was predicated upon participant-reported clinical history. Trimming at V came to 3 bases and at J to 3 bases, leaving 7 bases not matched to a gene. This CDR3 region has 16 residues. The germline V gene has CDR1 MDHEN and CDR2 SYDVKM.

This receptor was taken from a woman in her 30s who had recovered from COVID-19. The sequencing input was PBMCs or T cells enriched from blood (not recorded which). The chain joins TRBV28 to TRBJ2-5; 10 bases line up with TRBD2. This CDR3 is CASSFQAGGPEETQYF. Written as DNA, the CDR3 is TGTGCCAGCAGTTTTCAAGCGGGAGGGCCGGAAGAGACCCAGTACTTC.